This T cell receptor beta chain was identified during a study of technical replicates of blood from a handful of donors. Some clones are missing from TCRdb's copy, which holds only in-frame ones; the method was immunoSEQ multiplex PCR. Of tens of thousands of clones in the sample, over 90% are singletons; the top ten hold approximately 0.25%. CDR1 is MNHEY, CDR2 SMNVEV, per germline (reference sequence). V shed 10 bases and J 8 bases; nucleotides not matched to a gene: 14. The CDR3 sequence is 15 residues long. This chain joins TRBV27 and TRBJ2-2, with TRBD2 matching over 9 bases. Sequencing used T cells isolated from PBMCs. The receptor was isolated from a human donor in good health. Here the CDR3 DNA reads TGTGCCACATCCCCCGCGGGAGGGCCAGGGGGGGAGCTGTTTTTT. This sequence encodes CATSPAGGPGGELFF.